The clone carrying this T cell receptor beta chain occurred many times. The antigen is undetermined. These data originate in a study of CD8 T cells in ankylosing spondylitis. Broader study findings: Significant enrichment of disease-linked clones was reported in matched ankylosing spondylitis synovial fluid. Certain motif variants had earlier been reported in reactive arthritis synovial fluid and blood.

V was shortened by 5 bases and J by 3 bases, with 5 bases between the two germline ends. The CDR3 covers 12 residues. Germline CDR1 reads SGHTA; CDR2 reads FQGNSA. Quantitative barcoded 5'-RACE was used to prepare TCR beta libraries. Each CDR3 protein gets one entry after TCRdb re-called the 5' RACE reads with MiXCR. Here the sample spans some 140,000 distinct CDR3 sequences, about 7% being singletons. The sequenced material came from blood, either unsorted or a sorted T cell fraction (not recorded which). The rearrangement joins TRBV7-2 to TRBJ1-5, with D unclear. The origin of this receptor is a female donor with ankylosing spondylitis or in good health (not recorded which). The CDR3 protein is CASSPLNQPQHF. Here the CDR3 DNA reads TGTGCCAGCAGCCCTCTCAATCAGCCCCAGCATTTT.